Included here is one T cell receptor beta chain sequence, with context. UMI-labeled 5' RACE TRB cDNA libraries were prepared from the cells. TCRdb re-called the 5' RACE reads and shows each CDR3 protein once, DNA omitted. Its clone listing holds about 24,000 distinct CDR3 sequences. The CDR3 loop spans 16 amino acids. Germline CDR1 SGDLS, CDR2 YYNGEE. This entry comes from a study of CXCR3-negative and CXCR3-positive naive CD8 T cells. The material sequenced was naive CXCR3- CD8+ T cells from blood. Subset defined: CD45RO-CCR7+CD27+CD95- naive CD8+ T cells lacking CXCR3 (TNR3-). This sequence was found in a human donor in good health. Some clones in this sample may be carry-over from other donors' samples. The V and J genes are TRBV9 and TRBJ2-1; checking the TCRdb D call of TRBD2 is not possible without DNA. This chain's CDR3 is CASSVGPGGSYNEQFF.